The clone carrying this T cell receptor beta chain has just one count. The antigen is not known. The sample belongs to a study of CD8 T cells in Susac syndrome. The RNA input was about 0.5 to 1 ug, and it was reverse transcribed with random hexamers. An immunoSEQ multiplex PCR amplified TCR beta CDR3 over 54 Vbeta and 13 Jbeta. Using its own MiXCR run on the immunoSEQ multiplex PCR reads, TCRdb lists one record per CDR3 protein. The sample shows 90,000 to 110,000 distinct CDR3 sequences, about 95% of them seen only once. General study results and limits: The TCR sequencing and HLA analysis in the study involved a relatively small number of individuals, as the study acknowledged.

The germline V and J ends were trimmed by 9 bases and 1 base, with 12 bases remaining between them. The CDR3 consists of 13 residues. Germline CDR1 and CDR2: LNHDA and SQIVND (reference sequence). Sequencing of TCR beta drew on CD8+ and CD4+ T cells from blood. TEMRA cells underwent FACS enrichment and CD8+ and CD4+ T cells underwent negative isolation. V is TRBV19 and J is TRBJ2-5, with D tentatively TRBD1 (6 bases). The sample was CD4+ T cells from PBMCs. This sequence was found in a human donor in good health. This CDR3 is CASAGQSQETQYF. The CDR3 DNA reads as TGTGCCAGCGCTGGACAGTCCCAAGAGACCCAGTACTTC.